The present TCR beta chain was sequenced within a study of blood T cell repertoires in COVID-19. Overall study: The United States, Italy and Spain provided the acute and convalescent COVID-19 samples.

Some clones are missing from TCRdb's copy, which holds only in-frame ones; the method was immunoSEQ multiplex PCR. The data contain fewer than 80,000 clones, approximately 92% of them singletons. The sequence derives from a human donor in a cohort sampled during active COVID-19. Sequencing was performed on peripheral blood.

This chain's CDR3 is CASSQHSGRSKNIQYF. The CDR3 DNA sequence: TGCGCCAGCAGCCAGCACAGCGGGAGGTCCAAAAACATTCAGTACTTC. This sequence joins TRBV4-3 and TRBJ2-4; 9 nucleotides agree with TRBD2. Germline trimming cut 3 bases from V and 2 bases from J; bases unmatched to any gene: 5. The CDR3 spans 16 residues. The germline V gene has CDR1 LGHNA and CDR2 YSLEER.